This T cell receptor beta chain was identified in a study of shared clonotypes between healthy human individuals. Study-wide results and limits: Relative to their counterparts shared across all four donors, non-shared clonotypes exhibited diminished generation probabilities.

Regarding this clone: Its antigen is currently unknown.

Naive CD8 cells comprised CD45RO-negative, CCR7-positively selected cells, excluding terminally differentiated effector memory CD45RA+ cells. Method: immunoSEQ multiplex PCR; TCRdb's copy keeps in-frame clones and lacks some. The sample contains about 800,000 clones, approximately 97% of which appear only once. The CDR3 is 14 amino acids. CDR1 and CDR2 (germline): SGDLS, YYNGEE. V was trimmed by 1 base and J by 2 bases, leaving 9 bases between them. The specimen sequenced was naive CD8+ T cells sorted from blood. The TCR comes from a man aged 25 to 40 in good health. The chain couples TRBV9 to TRBJ2-5; no definite D call. The CDR3 DNA reads TGTGCCAGCAGCGTATCATCAGTACAAGAGACCCAGTACTTC. Residues: CASSVSSVQETQYF.